This is a list of T cell receptor beta chains from one sample in a study of cytomegalovirus exposure and HLA in healthy donors. The table came from immunoSEQ multiplex PCR; TCRdb's copy has only in-frame clones and leaves some out. The data hold some 120,000 clones, with about 78% observed a single time. Material: PBMCs. Receptors originate from a man aged 25 to 45 in good health and CMV-seronegative. CDR3s include the opening cysteine and the closing phenylalanine or tryptophan. The D gene is left open where the match is weak. Expanded clones get a size class; other rows say once, few or many, or leave the size out.

abundance: few
j_gene: TRBJ1-1
v_gene: TRBV19
d_gene: .
CDR3nt: TGTGCCAGTAGTATAGATGGCAGGGGATCTGAAGCTTTCTTT
CDR3aa: CASSIDGRGSEAFF

abundance: .
j_gene: TRBJ1-1
v_gene: TRBV7-3
d_gene: .
CDR3nt: TGTGCCAGCAGCTCCAGGGTGGACACTGAAGCTTTCTTT
CDR3aa: CASSSRVDTEAFF

abundance: .
j_gene: TRBJ2-7
v_gene: TRBV5-1
d_gene: TRBD1
CDR3nt: TGCGCCAGCAGCTCTAGGACAGGGTGGGACGAGCAGTACTTC
CDR3aa: CASSSRTGWDEQYF

abundance: few
j_gene: TRBJ2-7
v_gene: TRBV6-5
d_gene: TRBD1
CDR3nt: TGTGCCAGCAGGGACAGGGTCTACGAGCAGTACTTC
CDR3aa: CASRDRVYEQYF

abundance: .
j_gene: TRBJ2-7
v_gene: TRBV19
d_gene: .
CDR3nt: TGTGCCAGTAGTATGGGGGGAAAGGCCTACGAGCAGTACTTC
CDR3aa: CASSMGGKAYEQYF

abundance: .
j_gene: TRBJ2-4
v_gene: TRBV28
d_gene: .
CDR3nt: TGTGCCAGCAGTCCTCCTATGTCGCTAGCCAAAAACATTCAGTACTTC
CDR3aa: CASSPPMSLAKNIQYF

abundance: few
j_gene: TRBJ1-1
v_gene: TRBV5-1
d_gene: TRBD1
CDR3nt: TGCGCCAGCAGACCGGTACAGGGGCACACTGAAGCTTTCTTT
CDR3aa: CASRPVQGHTEAFF

abundance: .
j_gene: TRBJ1-1
v_gene: TRBV28
d_gene: .
CDR3nt: TGTGCCAGCAGTTTGAGGACCTCAAGGGGTGAAGCTTTCTTT
CDR3aa: CASSLRTSRGEAFF

abundance: .
j_gene: TRBJ1-1
v_gene: TRBV19
d_gene: .
CDR3nt: TGTGCCAGTCACCTCAGTGGGAGCACTGAAGCTTTCTTT
CDR3aa: CASHLSGSTEAFF

abundance: .
j_gene: TRBJ2-7
v_gene: TRBV6-1
d_gene: TRBD2
CDR3nt: TGTGCCAGCAGTGAAGGACTAGCGGGTCGCGGCGACGAGCAGTACTTC
CDR3aa: CASSEGLAGRGDEQYF

abundance: .
j_gene: TRBJ2-4
v_gene: TRBV27
d_gene: .
CDR3nt: TGTGCCAGCAGTTCGGGTGGCGGGGCCTACCTTCTAGCCAAAAACATTCAGTACTTC
CDR3aa: CASSSGGGAYLLAKNIQYF

abundance: .
j_gene: TRBJ2-7
v_gene: TRBV4-1
d_gene: TRBD1
CDR3nt: TGCGCCAGCAGCCAAGATTTGGGACAGGGTAGAAACGAGCAGTACTTC
CDR3aa: CASSQDLGQGRNEQYF

abundance: .
j_gene: TRBJ2-3
v_gene: TRBV7-6
d_gene: .
CDR3nt: TGTGCCAGCAGCCGACTACGAGATACGCAGTATTTT
CDR3aa: CASSRLRDTQYF

abundance: .
j_gene: TRBJ2-5
v_gene: TRBV19
d_gene: .
CDR3nt: TGTGCCAGTAGTACCAGGGTTGGGGAGACCCAGTACTTC
CDR3aa: CASSTRVGETQYF

abundance: .
j_gene: TRBJ2-6
v_gene: TRBV9
d_gene: .
CDR3nt: TGTGCCAGCAGCGTCGGTCTCTCTGGGGCCAACGTCCTGACTTTC
CDR3aa: CASSVGLSGANVLTF

abundance: few
j_gene: TRBJ1-2
v_gene: TRBV27
d_gene: TRBD1
CDR3nt: TGTGCCAGCAGTTTAATTCGCACAGGGGGACTCACTAACTATGGCTACACCTTC
CDR3aa: CASSLIRTGGLTNYGYTF

abundance: .
j_gene: TRBJ1-2
v_gene: TRBV30
d_gene: TRBD1
CDR3nt: TGTGCCTGGGATACAGGGGACAACTATGGCTACACCTTC
CDR3aa: CAWDTGDNYGYTF

abundance: few
j_gene: TRBJ2-7
v_gene: TRBV27
d_gene: .
CDR3nt: TGTGCCAGCAGCCCTAGGGGTTCCCCGGTGTGGGAGCAGTACTTC
CDR3aa: CASSPRGSPVWEQYF

abundance: .
j_gene: TRBJ2-5
v_gene: TRBV2
d_gene: TRBD1
CDR3nt: TGTGCCAGCAGGGGGGGGACAGGGGGAGAGACCCAGTACTTC
CDR3aa: CASRGGTGGETQYF

abundance: .
j_gene: TRBJ1-2
v_gene: TRBV6-1
d_gene: .
CDR3nt: TGTGCCAGCAGCTTACAGGGAACCTATGGCTACACCTTC
CDR3aa: CASSLQGTYGYTF

abundance: .
j_gene: TRBJ2-7
v_gene: TRBV2
d_gene: TRBD1
CDR3nt: TGTGCCAGCAGTTGGGGACAGGGCTCTTACGAGCAGTACTTC
CDR3aa: CASSWGQGSYEQYF

abundance: .
j_gene: TRBJ2-7
v_gene: TRBV10-2
d_gene: TRBD1
CDR3nt: TGCGCCAGCAGCCGGGTTCCTGGTGGGACAGGGGGCTACGAGCAGTACTTC
CDR3aa: CASSRVPGGTGGYEQYF